These T cell receptor beta chains were read from a single sample in a study of blood T cell repertoires in COVID-19. The protocol was immunoSEQ multiplex PCR, while the TCRdb copy is restricted to in-frame clones and leaves out a portion. The sample includes approximately 62,000 clones, 76% of them seen just once. Material: peripheral blood. Source of these receptors: a woman aged 45-65 years with active or convalescent COVID-19. Each CDR3 is given with its conserved first and last residue. A D gene is named only where the DNA matches it firmly. Expanded clones get a size class; other rows say once, few or many, or leave the size out.

- - TRBJ1-1 TRBV5-1 TGCGCCAGCAGCCCCCGCCCGCAGGGCATGAACACTGAAGCTTTCTTT CASSPRPQGMNTEAFF
- - TRBJ1-2 TRBV5-5 TGTGCCAGCAGCCCCCCTGGGAGGGCCCGTGCGTACTACACCTTC CASSPPGRARAYYTF
- TRBD1 TRBJ2-1 TRBV19 TGTGCCAGTAGTATCCAGGGACAGGTGTACAATGAGCAGTTCTTC CASSIQGQVYNEQFF
few - TRBJ2-1 TRBV5-5 TGTGCCAGCAGCTCCCTCAGGGGTTACAATGAGCAGTTCTTC CASSSLRGYNEQFF
- TRBD2 TRBJ2-3 TRBV7-3 TGTGCCAGCAGCCTAGCGGGAGGGCCTGCAGATACGCAGTATTTT CASSLAGGPADTQYF
- - TRBJ2-5 TRBV7-3 TGTGCCAGCAGCCCGTCGGGGAAGGAGACCCAGTACTTC CASSPSGKETQYF
- - TRBJ1-2 TRBV6-2/TRBV6-3 TGTGCCAGCAGTCCCAGGGGACGGGATACCTATGGCTACACCTTC CASSPRGRDTYGYTF
once TRBD1 TRBJ1-4 TRBV5-4 TGTGCCAGCAGCCCTGACAGGGCTAATGAAAAACTGTTTTTT CASSPDRANEKLFF
- - TRBJ2-1 TRBV24-1 TGTGCCACCAGTGACCCGGGGTGGAATGAGCAGTTCTTC CATSDPGWNEQFF
- TRBD2 TRBJ2-7 TRBV30 TGTGCCTGGAGTGCCCTGAGGACTAGCGGGAGTCTGCCGAAGCAGTACTTC CAWSALRTSGSLPKQYF
few - TRBJ2-7 TRBV20-1 TGCAGTGCTAGTCGGCAGGGCTACGAGCAGTACTTC CSASRQGYEQYF
- - TRBJ1-2 TRBV19 TGTGCCAGTAGTTGGGGAAGGGGGAACTATGGCTACACCTTC CASSWGRGNYGYTF
- - TRBJ1-2 TRBV6-1 TGTGCCAGCAGTGAAGCAGACAGGTACTATGGCTACACCTTC CASSEADRYYGYTF
- TRBD2 TRBJ2-7 TRBV4-1 TGCGCCAGCAGCCCTTTAGCGGGAGGGCCGTACGAGCAGTACTTC CASSPLAGGPYEQYF
- TRBD2 TRBJ2-1 TRBV12-3/TRBV12-4 TGTGCCAGCAGTTCGGGACTAGCGGCGCAGTTCTTC CASSSGLAAQFF
- - TRBJ1-2 TRBV19 TGTGCCAGTAGTTTCCACCCCGCCAGGTACTATGGCTACACCTTC CASSFHPARYYGYTF
- TRBD1 TRBJ1-5 TRBV27 TGTGCCAGCACCAGTAAGGGACAGGGGCGGCCCCAGCATTTT CASTSKGQGRPQHF
- TRBD2 TRBJ2-2 TRBV4-1 TGCGCCAGCAGCCTCGCCCAAGCGGGAGACACCGGGGAGCTGTTTTTT CASSLAQAGDTGELFF
- - TRBJ1-1 TRBV19 TGTGCCAGTAGTAGGACAAGGAACACTGAAGCTTTCTTT CASSRTRNTEAFF
- - TRBJ2-1 TRBV15 TGTGCCACCAGTCATAGGGGGGAGCAGTTCTTC CATSHRGEQFF
- - TRBJ2-5 TRBV18 TGTGCCAGCTCACCACCCACGGGGTCCCCGACCCAGTACTTC CASSPPTGSPTQYF
- - TRBJ1-4 TRBV18 TGTGCCAGCTCACCGGGGGGGGCGGACGAAAAACTGTTTTTT CASSPGGADEKLFF
- - TRBJ1-1 TRBV18 TGTGCCAGCTCACAGGACAGAGTGAACACTGAAGCTTTCTTT CASSQDRVNTEAFF
few TRBD1 TRBJ2-7 TRBV7-2 TGTGCCAGCAGCTCCCAGGGCGGGGGACAGGGTAAGAACGAGCAGTACTTC CASSSQGGGQGKNEQYF
- TRBD2 TRBJ2-3 TRBV6-5 TGTGCCAGCCGAGGGACTAGCGCAGATACGCAGTATTTT CASRGTSADTQYF
- - TRBJ2-7 TRBV6-6 TGTGCCAGCCTTACTCGGGGCTACGAGCAGTACTTC CASLTRGYEQYF
- - TRBJ2-1 TRBV19 TGTGCCAGTAGACAGGGCCCCATCACAGCCGCCTACAATGAGCAGTTCTTC CASRQGPITAAYNEQFF
- - TRBJ1-4 TRBV5-1 TGCGCCAGCAGCTTAGCCCACAGGGACCTTAGAAAACTGTTTTTT CASSLAHRDLRKLFF
- TRBD2 TRBJ2-1 TRBV6-2/TRBV6-3 TGTGCCAGCAGTTCCGACAGGACTAGCGGGAGTTATCCCACCTCCTACAATGAGCAGTTCTTC CASSSDRTSGSYPTSYNEQFF